A single sample gave rise to the 20 T cell receptor beta chains below, sequenced in a study of T-cell memory formation after mild COVID-19. TCRdb analysed the 5' RACE reads with MiXCR anew, one entry per CDR3 protein. The sample has roughly 43,000 distinct CDR3 sequences; 8% to 10% are singletons. The sequencing input was PBMCs or a T cell subset sorted from them (not recorded which). The receptor source for this set is an adult woman who had mild COVID-19 (a few samples of this study predate the infection). Cell type and time point are not known.

V is TRBV7-2 and J is TRBJ2-2; D ambiguous. The germline CDR1 and CDR2 sequences are SGHTA and FQGNSA. Trimming removed 1 base at V and 6 bases at J, with 6 bases between. The length of the CDR3 is 13 residues. CDR3 sequence (DNA): TGTGCCAGCAGCTTAGTCGTCTCCGGGGAGCTGTTTTTT. It translates to CASSLVVSGELFF.

This clonotype showed up many times. The chain employs TRBV5-4 and TRBJ2-7; D gene unclear. V was trimmed by 4 bases and J by 6 bases, leaving 17 bases between them. The germline V gene encodes CDR1 SGHNT and CDR2 YYREEE (reference sequence). The CDR3 is 14 residues long. For the CDR3, the DNA is TGTGCCAGCAGCACCGACCTCCAGGAGAGCGAGCAGTACTTC. Residues: CASSTDLQESEQYF.

This clonotype was seen only a few times. This chain's CDR3 is CSARRRLEQYF. CDR3 nucleotide sequence: TGCAGTGCTAGACGCCGACTCGAGCAGTACTTC. The chain recombines TRBV20-1 with TRBJ2-7; no clear D gene. Germline lookup yields CDR1 DFQATT and CDR2 SNEGSKA (reference sequence). Trimming cost V 2 bases and J 6 bases, with 8 bases left between them. The CDR3 extends over 11 amino acids.

This clonotype was observed a few times. The chain has TRBV12-3 or TRBV12-4 and TRBJ2-3; 7 positions match TRBD2. The CDR3 loop spans 14 amino acids. Trimming at V came to 3 bases and at J to 2 bases, leaving 2 bases not matched to a gene. This CDR3 is CASSLRLATDTQYF. Here the CDR3 DNA reads TGTGCCAGCAGTTTGAGACTAGCCACAGATACGCAGTATTTT.

The chain joins TRBV12-3 or TRBV12-4 to TRBJ2-1; the D call may be TRBD1 or TRBD2 (5 bases each). The ends were cut back, 7 bases at V and 8 bases at J, with 18 bases in the middle. This CDR3 spans 14 amino acids. CDR3: CASTGQDVWDEQFF. For the CDR3, the DNA is TGTGCCAGCACGGGGCAGGACGTATGGGATGAGCAGTTCTTC.

This clonotype was seen repeatedly, ten times or more. The chain employs TRBV7-8 and TRBJ2-1, with a weak D call TRBD2 (6 bases). Germline CDR1 is SGHVS and CDR2 is FQNEAQ. The CDR3 contains 13 residues. The ends were cut back, 5 bases at V and 9 bases at J, with 14 bases in the middle. CDR3 bases: TGTGCCAGCAGCCTAGGGGCGGGGCGTGAGCAGTTCTTC. Translating it yields CASSLGAGREQFF.

In its sample, this clonotype was seen many times. An end of the junction does not agree with germline; a read error may underlie this. This chain uses TRBV7-7 with TRBJ2-1, with a tentative D call TRBD1 (5 bases). Germline V lookup: CDR1 SSHAT, CDR2 FNYEAQ (reference sequence). The CDR3 spans 13 residues. The CDR3 DNA is TGTGCTAGCAGCTTAGGTCTAGGGGATGAGCAGTTCTTC. Its protein is CASSLGLGDEQFF.

This clonotype has only a few counts. This chain links TRBV19 with TRBJ2-7; either TRBD1 or TRBD2 may supply D (5 bases each). V was shortened by 5 bases and J by 0 bases, with 11 bases between the two germline ends. Germline lookup yields CDR1 LNHDA and CDR2 SQIVND (reference sequence). The CDR3 loop spans 14 amino acids. In DNA, the CDR3 is TGTGCCAGTAGTGTGGGACGTGACTCCTACGAGCAGTACTTC. Protein sequence: CASSVGRDSYEQYF. The full variable domain, completed using reference TRBV19 and TRBJ2-7, is DGGITQSPKYLFRKEGQNVTLSCEQNLNHDAMYWYRQDPGQGLRLIYYSQIVNDFQKGDIAEGYSVSREKKESFPLTVTSAQKNPTAFYLCASSVGRDSYEQYFGPGTRLTVT.

This clonotype has just a few counts. The gene calls are TRBV3-1 and TRBJ2-7; 7 nucleotides align to TRBD1. CDR1 and CDR2 (germline): LGHDT, YNNKEL (reference sequence). J was trimmed by 1 base and V by 0 bases; bases with no gene match: 6. The CDR3 sequence is 16 residues long. CDR3 coding DNA: TGTGCCAGCAGCCAAGATGTCGGGACAGCTTCCTACGAGCAGTACTTC. As protein: CASSQDVGTASYEQYF.

At least ten counts were recorded for this clonotype. V and J are TRBV20-1 and TRBJ2-4; perhaps TRBD1 as D (5 bases). Between the trimmed V and J ends, which lost 1 base and 6 bases, there was a span of 13 bases. CDR1 DFQATT and CDR2 SNEGSKA come from the germline V gene (reference sequence). The CDR3 sequence is 14 residues long. The CDR3 is CSARVGRGGNIQYF. Here the CDR3 DNA reads TGCAGTGCTAGAGTCGGTAGGGGCGGAAACATTCAGTACTTC.

This clonotype was picked up a small number of times. The rearrangement joins TRBV27 to TRBJ1-1, with a weak D call TRBD1 (5 bases). Trimming stripped 3 bases from V and 0 bases from J, with 17 bases between. The germline V gene has CDR1 MNHEY and CDR2 SMNVEV (reference sequence). The length of the CDR3 is 17 residues. The CDR3 sequence: CASSLWDASVVNTEAFF. The CDR3 nucleotides are TGTGCCAGCAGTTTGTGGGACGCGTCGGTTGTGAACACTGAAGCTTTCTTT.

This clonotype came up a few times. V usage is TRBV2 and J usage is TRBJ1-6; the D is unclear. The V gene's germline CDR1 is SNHLY and CDR2 FYNNEI. Trimming pared 4 bases from V and 7 bases from J, leaving 8 bases between. The CDR3 loop spans 13 amino acids. CDR3 region: CASSGQWNSPLHF. DNA for the CDR3: TGTGCCAGCAGTGGGCAGTGGAATTCACCCCTCCACTTT.

V is TRBV4-3 and J is TRBJ1-5; 7 bases are a match to TRBD1. Per germline, CDR1 LGHNA and CDR2 YSLEER. J gave up 5 bases and V 4 bases, and 8 bases lay outside the gene matches. The CDR3 consists of 15 residues. CDR3 sequence reads: CASSPRQGPYQPQHF. The CDR3 DNA is TGCGCCAGCAGCCCCCGACAGGGTCCTTATCAGCCCCAGCATTTT.

This clonotype was detected many times. This rearrangement joins TRBV5-5 to TRBJ2-1; tentatively, D is TRBD1 (6 bases). The CDR3 is 13 residues long. From germline, CDR1 is SGHKS and CDR2 YYEKEE (reference sequence). The V end was cut by 7 bases, the J end by 6 bases, with 14 bases between. DNA for the CDR3: TGTGCCAGCGGCGGAACAGGGTTCAATGAGCAGTTCTTC. Its translation: CASGGTGFNEQFF.

The V call is TRBV12-3 or TRBV12-4, the J call TRBJ2-1, with D perhaps TRBD1 (6 bases). The CDR3 totals 16 residues. Trimming removed 7 bases at V and 5 bases at J, with 21 bases between. CDR3 amino acids: CASTVLIGQQNNEQFF. The DNA for the CDR3 is TGTGCCAGCACCGTGCTGATCGGACAGCAAAACAATGAGCAGTTCTTC.

This clonotype occurred a few times. The chain recombines TRBV30 with TRBJ1-5; D is unresolved. Germline-derived CDR1 and CDR2 are GTSNPN and SVGIG (reference sequence). Deletions cut 2 bases from V and 8 bases from J, with 16 bases between. This CDR3 spans 14 amino acids. CDR3 DNA sequence: TGTGCCTGGAGTCCAGCCGAGGACGGAGAGCCCCAGCATTTT. This codes for CAWSPAEDGEPQHF.

The table lists this clonotype with many counts. The rearrangement uses TRBV12-3 or TRBV12-4 and TRBJ2-1; 11 bases fit TRBD2. The trim removed 8 bases at V and 7 bases at J, leaving 10 bases unmatched. This CDR3 spans 15 amino acids. CDR3 bases: TGTGCCAGCGCCATGACTAGCGGGACAGGAAATGAGCAGTTCTTC. Translated, it gives CASAMTSGTGNEQFF.

V and J are TRBV7-2 and TRBJ2-7, with a weak D call TRBD1 (5 bases). The length of the CDR3 is 14 residues. CDR1 is SGHTA, CDR2 FQGNSA, per germline. The ends were cut back, 1 base at V and 2 bases at J, with 9 bases in the middle. The CDR3 reads CASSLVLTAYEQYF. CDR3 nucleotides: TGTGCCAGCAGCTTAGTGCTGACAGCCTACGAGCAGTACTTC.

The J gene is TRBJ2-1, the V gene TRBV19; TRBD2 is a possible D gene (5 bases). V was clipped by 9 bases and J by 0 bases, with 9 bases between them. CDR3 length: 13 residues. The V gene's germline CDR1 is LNHDA and CDR2 SQIVND (reference sequence). This chain's CDR3 is CASTRSSYNEQFF. Written as DNA, the CDR3 is TGTGCCAGCACTAGGAGCTCCTACAATGAGCAGTTCTTC.

The rearrangement uses TRBV29-1 and TRBJ2-5, with a possible D match to TRBD2 (7 bases). Germline V gene sequence: CDR1 SQVTM, CDR2 ANQGSEA. This CDR3 has 14 amino acids. V was trimmed by 3 bases and J by 5 bases, leaving 16 bases between them. This CDR3 reads CSVERRGGHETQYF. The CDR3 coding sequence is TGCAGCGTTGAGAGGAGGGGGGGCCATGAGACCCAGTACTTC. The entire variable domain, with the rest obtained from reference TRBV29-1 and TRBJ2-5, is as follows: SAVISQKPSRDICQRGTSLTIQCQVDSQVTMMFWYRQQPGQSLTLIATANQGSEATYESGFVIDKFPISRPNLTFSTLTVSNMSPEDSSIYLCSVERRGGHETQYFGPGTRLLVL.